The subject of this entry is one T cell receptor beta chain. The protocol was immunoSEQ multiplex PCR, while the TCRdb copy is restricted to in-frame clones and leaves out a portion. The sample contains some 84,000 clones, 81% of which appear only once. These data originate in a study of PD-1 blockade in mismatch repair-deficient tumors. Sequenced material: peripheral blood, taken 12 weeks after starting pembrolizumab. The sequence came from an adult with mismatch repair-deficient cancer.

The CDR3 DNA sequence: TGCGCCAGCAGCCAGCAGACAGGGTATACCTACGAGCAGTACTTC. Amino acids: CASSQQTGYTYEQYF. The rearrangement joins TRBV4-1 to TRBJ2-7; 7 bases align to TRBD1. Unmatched junction bases numbered 7, after V lost 3 bases and J lost 2 bases. This CDR3 spans 15 amino acids. CDR1 is MGHRA, CDR2 YSYEKL, per germline.